This T cell receptor (beta chain) stems from a study of blood T cells in healthy people across ages. Regarding the study as a whole: Donor CMV infection status was unknown, possibly confounding age-related changes in expanded clonotypes.

There are a few counts of this clonotype. Its antigen is not identified. The CDR3 consists of 17 residues. With V trimmed by 5 bases and J by 6 bases, 17 bases remained unmatched. The germline V gene has CDR1 SGHTA and CDR2 FQGNSA. Then a second PCR, running about 6 to 11 cycles, was carried out with a sample-barcoded 5' primer and a J-beta primer mix. TCRdb redid the calling of the 5' RACE reads with MiXCR, one entry per CDR3 protein. The data show around 700,000 distinct CDR3 sequences, 25% seen once. The same data also contributed to another study, on T cells of mothers and their children. That paper notes: All RNA that had been extracted was used for cDNA synthesis at approximately 1.5 ug per 15 ul.

This chain connects TRBV7-2 to TRBJ2-7; 9 bases are a match to TRBD2. The sample was blood. The sequence came from a boy aged 5-17 years in good health. The DNA of the CDR3 is TGTGCCAGCAGCAGACGAAGCGGGGGGCGAAACCTTCTCGAGCAGTACTTC. Amino acid sequence: CASSRRSGGRNLLEQYF.